These T cell receptor beta chains were read from a single sample in a study of neurological immune-mediated disorders. TCRdb re-called the 5' RACE reads with MiXCR, one entry per CDR3 protein. The sample consists of 50,000 or so distinct CDR3 sequences, approximately 3.6% of them appearing once. Sequencing used PBMCs. These receptors all come from a woman in her sixties with multiple sclerosis. Each CDR3 is given with its conserved first and last residue. D genes are given only for firm matches. Where a row states a size, it is once, few, many or the class of an expanded clone; other rows omit it.

size,D,J,V,DNA,CDR3
many,.,TRBJ2-3,TRBV20-1,TGCAGGGCAGCTAGCACAGATACGCAGTATTTT,CRAASTDTQYF
many,.,TRBJ1-5,TRBV20-1,TGCAGTGCTAGAGGGCCTTATAGCAATCAGCCCCAGCATTTT,CSARGPYSNQPQHF
few,.,TRBJ2-7,TRBV5-1,TGCGCCAGCAGTCCAGCTGACAGGTCCTACGAGCAGTACTTC,CASSPADRSYEQYF
many,.,TRBJ2-7,TRBV20-1,TGCAGTGTCGTCATGGTAGGGTCCTACGAGCAGTACTTC,CSVVMVGSYEQYF
many,.,TRBJ2-5,TRBV20-1,TGCAGTGCTAGAGATCAGGAAAAAGAGACCCAGTACTTC,CSARDQEKETQYF
many,.,TRBJ2-7,TRBV20-1,TGCAGTGCTCCGAACACCTTTTCAGACGAGCAGTACTTC,CSAPNTFSDEQYF
many,.,TRBJ1-4,TRBV6-2/TRBV6-3,TGTGCCAGCAGTTACACCGAAGCAACTAATGAAAAACTGTTTTTT,CASSYTEATNEKLFF
many,TRBD1,TRBJ1-4,TRBV20-1,TGCAGTGCCGCAGACAGGGAAGAAAAACTGTTTTTT,CSAADREEKLFF
many,.,TRBJ1-5,TRBV5-5,TGTGCCAGCAGCTTTCGCCCAGCCAGCAATCAGCCCCAGCATTTT,CASSFRPASNQPQHF
many,TRBD2,TRBJ2-5,TRBV12-3/TRBV12-4,TGTGCCAGCAGTTTAGGGGAACTAGCGGGGGGCTGGGGGGAGACCCAGTACTTC,CASSLGELAGGWGETQYF
many,.,TRBJ2-1,TRBV2,TGTGCCAGCAGTGCTTACAATGAGCAGTTCTTC,CASSAYNEQFF
many,.,TRBJ2-5,TRBV5-1,TGCGCCAGCAAAGGGGGGCGCATCTCCAAAGAGACCCAGTACTTC,CASKGGRISKETQYF
many,.,TRBJ2-3,TRBV28,TGTGCCACCTCCCGGGACCTCACAGATACGCAGTATTTT,CATSRDLTDTQYF
many,TRBD2,TRBJ2-3,TRBV20-1,TGCGGAATTAGCGGGGGAGCGAGCACAGATACGCAGTATTTT,CGISGGASTDTQYF
many,.,TRBJ1-2,TRBV15,TGTGCCACCAGCAGCAGTCCAGGGGTGAACTATGGCTACACCTTC,CATSSSPGVNYGYTF
.,.,TRBJ1-2,TRBV7-9,TGTGCCAGCAGCTTAGAGTTTCCCTATGGCTACACCTTC,CASSLEFPYGYTF
many,.,TRBJ1-4,TRBV5-5,TGTGCCAGCAGCTGGACAGTTTTTAATGAAAAACTGTTTTTT,CASSWTVFNEKLFF
many,TRBD1,TRBJ1-1,TRBV7-2,TGTGCCAGCAGCTCACAGGGGAGAAGGAACACTGAAGCTTTCTTT,CASSSQGRRNTEAFF
many,.,TRBJ2-7,TRBV12-3/TRBV12-4,TGTGCCAGCAGTTTTGCCGAGTACGAGCAGTACTTC,CASSFAEYEQYF
many,TRBD1,TRBJ2-7,TRBV27,TGTGCCAGCAGTTCCATCTACCACAGGGGAGCTGGAAGACTTTACGAGCAGTACTTC,CASSSIYHRGAGRLYEQYF
many,TRBD2,TRBJ2-2,TRBV20-1,TGCAGTGCTACTAGCGGCAACACCGGGGAGCTGTTTTTT,CSATSGNTGELFF
many,.,TRBJ2-7,TRBV7-8,TGTGCCAGCAGCTTAGTTATATCCTACGAGCAGTACTTC,CASSLVISYEQYF
many,.,TRBJ1-4,TRBV28,TGTGCCAGCTGCGGACAGTATAATGAAAAACTGTTTTTT,CASCGQYNEKLFF
many,TRBD2,TRBJ2-1,TRBV7-3,TGTGCCAGCAGTACTCTAGCGGGGGACTACAATGAGCAGTTCTTC,CASSTLAGDYNEQFF
many,.,TRBJ1-1,TRBV5-1,TGCGCCAGCAGCTTCCGCAGTAACTCTGAAGCTTTCTTT,CASSFRSNSEAFF
many,.,TRBJ2-2,TRBV3-1,TGTGCCAGCAGCCAAGGCGGCGGCGGCGGGGAGCTGTTTTTT,CASSQGGGGGELFF
many,TRBD1,TRBJ1-6,TRBV20-1,TGCAGTGCTAGACGAAGGACAGGTGGCTTTTCACCCCTCCACTTT,CSARRRTGGFSPLHF
.,.,TRBJ2-5,TRBV5-1,TGCGCCAGCAGCTCTCGCCTGTCACAGGGAGAGACCCAGTACTTC,CASSSRLSQGETQYF
many,.,TRBJ2-1,TRBV21-1,TGTGCCAGCAGCAATAGGACGATGAATGAGCAGTTCTTC,CASSNRTMNEQFF
many,.,TRBJ2-3,TRBV20-1,TGCAGTGCATACGGGGCGAGCACAGATACGCAGTATTTT,CSAYGASTDTQYF
many,.,TRBJ2-5,TRBV11-1,TGTGCCAGCAGCTCGGGGCACCGGAGGGCCTTGGAGACCCAGTACTTC,CASSSGHRRALETQYF
many,TRBD1,TRBJ1-1,TRBV20-1,TGCAGTGCTAACAGGGGAAACACTGAAGCTTTCTTT,CSANRGNTEAFF
many,.,TRBJ2-5,TRBV20-1,TGCAGTGCTCCCAGGCCGGGAACCCAAGAGACCCAGTACTTC,CSAPRPGTQETQYF
many,.,TRBJ2-5,TRBV7-9,TGTGCCAGCAGCTTAGGACTGAGCCAAGAGACCCAGTACTTC,CASSLGLSQETQYF
many,TRBD1,TRBJ1-1,TRBV20-1,TGCAGTGCTAGAGGCCCTCCGGGACAGGGGGCGAGGACTGAAGCTTTCTTT,CSARGPPGQGARTEAFF
many,.,TRBJ2-7,TRBV3-1,TGTGCCAGCAGCCGCTTTTTAAGCGGCGAGCAGTACTTC,CASSRFLSGEQYF
many,TRBD1,TRBJ1-1,TRBV29-1,TGCAGCGTTGAAGACGGACAGGGCTTAACTGAAGCTTTCTTT,CSVEDGQGLTEAFF
many,.,TRBJ2-2,TRBV6-5,TGTGCCAGCAGCCTCCGGGACTCATACACCGGGGAGCTGTTTTTT,CASSLRDSYTGELFF
many,TRBD2,TRBJ2-1,TRBV27,TGTGCCAGCAGAGAGCGGGGGGGCCTCTCCTACAATGAGCAGTTCTTC,CASRERGGLSYNEQFF
many,TRBD1,TRBJ2-7,TRBV7-2,TGTGCCAGCAGCACGGACAGGGGGTACGAGCAGTACTTC,CASSTDRGYEQYF
many,.,TRBJ2-1,TRBV28,TGTGCCAGCAGTTCGTTAGAATTTACAGGGAGCTCCTACAATGAGCAGTTCTTC,CASSSLEFTGSSYNEQFF
many,.,TRBJ2-4,TRBV4-2,TGTGCCAGCAGCCCGAGACAGGGACTAGCCAAAAACATTCAGTACTTC,CASSPRQGLAKNIQYF
many,.,TRBJ2-7,TRBV25-1,TGTGCCAACACCGACCGGGACACCTCCTACGAGCAGTACTTC,CANTDRDTSYEQYF
many,TRBD2,TRBJ2-7,TRBV2,TGTGCCAGCAGTTTGGGTAGCGGGAGTTACGAGCAGTACTTC,CASSLGSGSYEQYF
many,.,TRBJ2-1,TRBV12-3/TRBV12-4,TGTGCCAGCAGTTTCTGGGGGAATGAGCAGTTCTTC,CASSFWGNEQFF
many,TRBD1,TRBJ2-2,TRBV29-1,TGCAGCGTTGAACTGGGACAGGCCCCCGGGGAGCTGTTTTTT,CSVELGQAPGELFF
many,.,TRBJ2-2,TRBV6-2/TRBV6-3,TGTGCCAGCAGTTATAGGCAGGGCGGCACCGGGGAGCTGTTTTTT,CASSYRQGGTGELFF
.,.,TRBJ2-7,TRBV29-1,TGCAGCGTATTGGGACCTTTCTCCCTCTCCTACGAGCAGTACTTC,CSVLGPFSLSYEQYF
.,.,TRBJ1-2,TRBV6-1,TGTGCCAGCTGGGGCGGTGTATGGTTCTATGGCTACACCTTC,CASWGGVWFYGYTF
many,.,TRBJ2-1,TRBV11-2,TGTGCCAGCAGCTTGGGGTCGAGTATGAATGAGCAGTTCTTC,CASSLGSSMNEQFF
many,TRBD2,TRBJ2-2,TRBV7-9,TGTGCCAGCAGATGGACTAGCGGGAGACCCGCGAACACCGGGGAGCTGTTTTTT,CASRWTSGRPANTGELFF
many,TRBD1,TRBJ1-1,TRBV11-2,TGTGCCAGCAGTCCGGGACAGGGGGCCGGTGCTTTCTTT,CASSPGQGAGAFF
many,.,TRBJ2-3,TRBV29-1,TGCAGCGTTGAAGATCCGGCTTCCCTGGGAGATACGCAGTATTTT,CSVEDPASLGDTQYF
many,TRBD2,TRBJ2-7,TRBV20-1,TGCAGTGCTAGAGTTAAAGAGCGGGGGGGCCTTTTGTACGAGCAGTACTTC,CSARVKERGGLLYEQYF
many,.,TRBJ1-1,TRBV5-1,TGCGCCAGCAGCTTGGCCGGGGGAGGGAGCACTGAAGCTTTCTTT,CASSLAGGGSTEAFF
many,.,TRBJ2-1,TRBV5-1,TGCGCCAGCAGCTTACAGGGAAATGAGCAGTTCTTC,CASSLQGNEQFF
many,TRBD1,TRBJ1-1,TRBV5-1,TGCGCCAGCAGCTTGGATCGGACAGGCGGGGGGGGGATGAACACTGAAGCTTTCTTT,CASSLDRTGGGGMNTEAFF
many,.,TRBJ2-7,TRBV7-8,TGTGCCAGCAGCCTGCCGGTAGGGACCGCCTACGAGCAGTACTTC,CASSLPVGTAYEQYF